This entry lists 5 T cell receptor beta chains sequenced from one sample in a study of blood T cells in healthy people across ages. PCR was performed a second time for roughly 7 to 12 cycles using a sample-barcoded 5' primer and a J-beta primer mix. TCRdb analysed the 5' RACE reads with MiXCR anew, one entry per CDR3 protein. The sample shows 750,000 to 1,000,000 distinct CDR3 sequences, 25% to 30% of them seen only once. These same data were also listed under a study on T cells of mothers and their children.

What was sequenced was blood. The receptors stem from a woman in her 40s in good health.

This clonotype was counted many times. The chain carries TRBV4-1 and TRBJ2-7, with D tentatively TRBD2 (6 bases). This CDR3 is built from 12 residues. Trimming shortened V by 6 bases and J by 5 bases, and 11 bases separated the two germline ends. Germline values: CDR1 MGHRA, CDR2 YSYEKL. Written as DNA, the CDR3 is TGCGCCAGCAGAGGGAGGACGGACGAGCAGTACTTC. Its translation is CASRGRTDEQYF.

As concerns this clonotype: A read error is possible here, since a much larger clone lies one base away. The genes are TRBV7-6 and TRBJ2-7; TRBD2 is a possible D gene (6 bases). Germline CDR1 is SGHVS and CDR2 is FNYEAQ. V dropped 7 bases and J dropped 2 bases, with 21 bases sitting between them. The CDR3 loop spans 16 amino acids. CDR3 sequence (DNA): TGTGCCAGCAACTCCCCGGTGGGGGGTACAACCTACGAGCAGTACTTC. It is translated as CASNSPVGGTTYEQYF.

A remark on this clonotype: Being one base from a much bigger clone, this may be a read error. The gene calls are TRBV7-2 and TRBJ1-2, with TRBD1 as a possible D gene (6 bases). Germline loops: CDR1 SGHTA, CDR2 FQGNSA. The CDR3 has 13 residues. This CDR3 is CASSLERTAGDTF. In nucleotides, the CDR3 is TGTGCCAGCAGCTTAGAAAGGACAGCTGGCGACACCTTC.

Comment on this clonotype: A clone one base away is much larger, so this may be a read error. The CDR3 DNA sequence: TGCGCCAGCAGCTTGGATGTGAGGGGGCGTCAAGAGCGGTACTTC. Its protein is CASSLDVRGRQERYF. The rearrangement joins TRBV5-1 to TRBJ2-7; 7 bases match TRBD1. The CDR3 runs to 15 residues. Germline V CDR1 and CDR2: SGHRS, YFSETQ.

Only a few counts were recorded for this clonotype. This rearrangement joins TRBV27 to TRBJ2-7, with a weak D call TRBD2 (5 bases). The germline CDR1 and CDR2 sequences are MNHEY and SMNVEV (reference sequence). The CDR3 loop spans 15 amino acids. V shed 2 bases and J shed 7 bases, with 18 bases lying between them. This chain's CDR3 is CASSLTRTRYGEQYF. DNA for the CDR3: TGTGCCAGCAGTTTAACGAGGACTCGGTACGGGGAGCAGTACTTC.